A single sample gave rise to the 9 T cell receptor beta chains below, sequenced in a study of post-analysis software for immune sequencing data. General observations from the study: Five TRBV segments appeared more often in patients than in controls, and TRBV5-6, TRBV5-1 and TRBV20-1 were among these.

These TCRs are of unknown antigen specificity. TCR beta cDNA libraries had unique molecular identifiers. TCRdb called the PCR reads again in MiXCR, with one record for every CDR3 protein. The sample has roughly 730,000 distinct CDR3 sequences, roughly 29% seen once; the top ten hold roughly 0.54%. The sequenced material came from blood. These receptor sequences come from a girl aged 10-17 years with multiple sclerosis.

The J gene is TRBJ1-1, the V gene TRBV7-2; 7 bases are shared with TRBD1. The J segment lost 6 bases and the V segment lost 0 bases, leaving 7 bases of the junction unmatched. CDR1 SGHTA and CDR2 FQGNSA come from the germline V gene. There are 15 residues in the CDR3. The CDR3 bases are TGTGCCAGCAGCTTAGCGTTGGGGGACAGACCTGAAGCTTTCTTT. This translates into CASSLALGDRPEAFF.

The chain combines TRBV5-1 with TRBJ2-5; D gene uncertain. The CDR3 has 13 residues. In germline, CDR1 is SGHRS, CDR2 YFSETQ. V lost 4 bases, J lost 5 bases, and 12 bases lay in between. Here the CDR3 reads CASSAFDRETQYF. The CDR3 bases are TGCGCCAGCAGCGCCTTTGATCGGGAGACCCAGTACTTC.

The V gene is TRBV7-2, the J gene TRBJ2-3; D is perhaps TRBD2 (5 bases). The CDR3 has 14 residues. CDR1 is SGHTA and CDR2 is FQGNSA in the germline V gene. Deletions cut 6 bases from V and 0 bases from J, with 10 bases between. CDR3 sequence reads: CASRRATSTDTQYF. The CDR3 nucleotides read TGTGCCAGCAGGCGGGCAACTAGCACAGATACGCAGTATTTT.

Comments on this clonotype: A junction end diverges from the germline sequence, so it may reflect a read error. The chain has TRBV10-3 and TRBJ2-1; D unresolved. Germline CDR1 and CDR2: ENHRY and SYGVKD. The CDR3 loop spans 13 amino acids. The CDR3: CAISDIGYNAQFF. DNA of the CDR3: TGTGCCATCAGTGATATCGGATACAATGCGCAGTTCTTC.

This clonotype was seen a few times. CDR3 loop: CASSMSWGSRAYEQYF. CDR3 bases: TGTGCCAGCAGCATGAGTTGGGGGAGCAGGGCCTACGAGCAGTACTTC. This chain links TRBV7-9 with TRBJ2-7, with D perhaps matching TRBD1 or TRBD2 (5 bases each). The CDR3 runs 16 residues. With 5 bases removed from V and 2 bases from J, the gap between germline ends came to 19 bases. Germline V gene sequence: CDR1 SEHNR, CDR2 FQNEAQ (reference sequence).

This clonotype was detected ten times or more. This rearrangement joins TRBV29-1 to TRBJ2-6; perhaps D is TRBD1 or TRBD2 (6 bases each). In germline, CDR1 is SQVTM, CDR2 ANQGSEA. V lost 6 bases to trimming and J lost 16 bases, with 16 bases between them. The CDR3 is 11 amino acids. CDR3 DNA: TGCAGCGTCCGGGACACGGCGGGACTGACTTTC. This sequence encodes CSVRDTAGLTF. Full variable domain (remainder filled in from reference TRBV29-1 and TRBJ2-6): SAVISQKPSRDICQRGTSLTIQCQVDSQVTMMFWYRQQPGQSLTLIATANQGSEATYESGFVIDKFPISRPNLTFSTLTVSNMSPEDSSIYLCSVRDTAGLTFGAGSRLTVL.

The chain is built from TRBV6-2 or TRBV6-3 and TRBJ1-5; D is perhaps TRBD1 (5 bases). The germline gives CDR1 MNHEY, CDR2 SVGEGT. V was cut by 6 bases and J by 5 bases, with 14 bases left in between. This CDR3 is 14 amino acids long. This chain's CDR3 is CASSPTGDYQPQHF. For the CDR3, the DNA is TGTGCCAGCAGCCCAACGGGGGACTATCAGCCCCAGCATTTT.

This clonotype occurred a few times. The chain links TRBV20-1 to TRBJ2-7; 9 bases agree with TRBD1. The closer fit of TRBJ2-5 to the DNA end suggests the J call may be wrong. The CDR3 totals 14 residues. In germline, CDR1 is DFQATT, CDR2 SNEGSKA (reference sequence). CDR3: CSAVTDRGGETQYF. The CDR3 DNA is TGCAGTGCTGTCACAGACAGGGGGGGAGAGACCCAGTACTTC.

The genes are TRBV27 and TRBJ1-1; tentative D call: TRBD1 (6 bases). CDR3 size: 13 residues. CDR1 is MNHEY and CDR2 is SMNVEV in the germline V gene (reference sequence). Deletions cut 4 bases from V and 4 bases from J, with 10 bases between. The CDR3 DNA follows: TGTGCCAGCAGTTCAGGGGTGGGCACTGAAGCTTTCTTT. Translated, it gives CASSSGVGTEAFF.